This is a list of T cell receptor beta chains from one sample in a study of T cell responses to AZD1222 COVID-19 vaccine. Clones were read by immunoSEQ multiplex PCR, and TCRdb kept only the in-frame ones, dropping some. Of roughly 140,000 clones listed, roughly nine tenths were seen once; the top ten hold approximately 3.4%. Sample: peripheral blood, taken 28 days after the second AZD1222 dose. All receptors come from an adult who received the AZD1222 COVID-19 vaccine. The CDR3 runs from the conserved cysteine through the conserved F or W. D genes are given only for firm matches. Clone size appears in some rows only: once, few, many, or a class for an expanded clone.

j_call v_call d_call clone_size cdr3_length cdr3_nt cdr3_aa
TRBJ2-7 TRBV14 TRBD2 . 16 TGTGCCAGCAGTCTTTTCGCGGGAGGGCTTCAGTACGAGCAGTACTTC CASSLFAGGLQYEQYF
TRBJ1-2 TRBV28 . . 15 TGTGCCAGCAGTTTAGCCAATAGCCGACAGCATGGCTACACCTTC CASSLANSRQHGYTF
TRBJ2-7 TRBV7-9 TRBD2 . 12 TGTGCCAGCAGAGAGATCGGGGGGGAGCAGTACTTC CASREIGGEQYF
TRBJ1-3 TRBV9 . . 17 TGTGCCAGCAGCGTAACCCCGACACGTCGCTCTGGAAACACCATATATTTT CASSVTPTRRSGNTIYF
TRBJ1-2 TRBV19 . . 16 TGTGCCAGTAGTCTACGGGACTCAGTCGTTGCTTATGGCTACACCTTC CASSLRDSVVAYGYTF
TRBJ1-6 TRBV5-1 TRBD1 . 17 TGCGCCAGCAGCGCGGGACAGACGTTATTGGGGAATTCACCCCTCCACTTT CASSAGQTLLGNSPLHF
TRBJ2-5 TRBV28 . . 13 TGTGCCAGCAGTCCTCGTGGGGGCGAGACCCAGTACTTC CASSPRGGETQYF
TRBJ1-2 TRBV2 TRBD1 . 12 TGTGCCAGCGGCCAGGGGGCAGGGGGCTACACCTTC CASGQGAGGYTF
TRBJ2-7 TRBV30 TRBD2 . 16 TGTGCCTGGAGTTCCGAGCGGGCTAGCGGGACCTACGAGCAGTACTTC CAWSSERASGTYEQYF
TRBJ2-5 TRBV30 TRBD1 . 14 TGTGCCTGGAGTGTACGGGGACAGCAAGAGACCCAGTACTTC CAWSVRGQQETQYF
TRBJ1-2 TRBV11-3 . . 13 TGTGCCAGCAGCTTAGGGCAGAACTATGGCTACACCTTC CASSLGQNYGYTF
TRBJ2-2 TRBV5-1 . . 14 TGCGCCAGCAAATCGAGGACAGATGTCGGGGAGCTGTTTTTT CASKSRTDVGELFF
TRBJ1-1 TRBV28 TRBD1 . 17 TGTGCCAGCAGTTTAGGGTGGGGGACAGGGGCGTTTTCTGAAGCTTTCTTT CASSLGWGTGAFSEAFF
TRBJ2-7 TRBV5-1 TRBD1 . 15 TGCGCCAGCAGCTTGGCCGGGACAGGGGCCTTAGAGCAGTACTTC CASSLAGTGALEQYF
TRBJ2-7 TRBV5-4 . . 13 TGTGCCAGCAGTCTAGGACAGTCCTACGAGCAGTACTTC CASSLGQSYEQYF
TRBJ1-2 TRBV11-3 . . 13 TGTGCCAGCAGCTCCGGACAGTACTATGGCTACACCTTC CASSSGQYYGYTF
TRBJ1-2 TRBV10-3 TRBD1 . 15 TGTGCCATCAGTGAGAACCGGGACAGGGCCTATGGCTACACCTTC CAISENRDRAYGYTF
TRBJ2-7 TRBV30 . . 12 TGTGCCTGGAGCGGGATACGGTACGAGCAGTACTTC CAWSGIRYEQYF
TRBJ1-1 TRBV6-4 TRBD1 . 15 TGTGCCAGCAGAACACAGGGGACGGCTGGCACTGAAGCTTTCTTT CASRTQGTAGTEAFF
TRBJ2-7 TRBV7-8 TRBD2 . 16 TGTGCCAGCAGCCCTTTGACGGGGGGATCCTCCTACGAGCAGTACTTC CASSPLTGGSSYEQYF
TRBJ2-2 TRBV24-1 TRBD2 once 16 TGTGCCACCGGACTAGCGGGAATGGTGAACACCGGGGAGCTGTTTTTT CATGLAGMVNTGELFF
TRBJ2-1 TRBV25-1 TRBD2 . 16 TGTGCCAGCAGTGAACTAGGGACTAGCGGGTACAATGAGCAGTTCTTC CASSELGTSGYNEQFF
TRBJ1-5 TRBV12-3/TRBV12-4 . . 13 TGTGCCAGCAGTTTACAGGGGAGGCAGCCCCAGCATTTT CASSLQGRQPQHF
TRBJ2-7 TRBV7-9 TRBD1 few 14 TGTGCCAGCAGCTTTTGGACAGGGGCATCCGAGCAGTACTTC CASSFWTGASEQYF
TRBJ2-2 TRBV5-1 . . 15 TGCGCCAGCAGCTTGGCCGGGACTTACACCGGGGAGCTGTTTTTT CASSLAGTYTGELFF
TRBJ2-2 TRBV7-3 TRBD2 . 16 TGTGCCAGCAGTGCTAGCGGGAGGGCCGGCACCGGGGAGCTGTTTTTT CASSASGRAGTGELFF
TRBJ1-2 TRBV19 . . 14 TGTGCCAGTAGTATAAGAGACACCCAGGAAGGCTACACCTTC CASSIRDTQEGYTF
TRBJ2-1 TRBV7-2 TRBD2 . 15 TGTGCCAGCAGGACAGCGGGAGGGGCCTACAATGAGCAGTTCTTC CASRTAGGAYNEQFF
TRBJ2-1 TRBV7-8 TRBD2 . 17 TGTGCCAGCAGCTCCCTGCGGGAGGGAACGAACTACAATGAGCAGTTCTTC CASSSLREGTNYNEQFF
TRBJ2-7 TRBV9 TRBD1 . 15 TGTGCCAGCAGCGCCCTGGGACAGGGGGCCTACGAGCAGTACTTC CASSALGQGAYEQYF
TRBJ2-7 TRBV18 . . 16 TGTGCCAGCTCACCTTCGTCCCCGGTACAGGTTAACGAGCAGTACTTC CASSPSSPVQVNEQYF
TRBJ2-1 TRBV5-4 . . 14 TGTGCCAGCAGCGCCGGTGGTGGCAATTTTGAGCAGTTCTTC CASSAGGGNFEQFF
TRBJ2-3 TRBV3-1/TRBV3-2 TRBD2 . 16 TGTGCCAGCGAACCGGGGCTAGCGGGAGTCTGGGATACGCAGTATTTT CASEPGLAGVWDTQYF
TRBJ1-4 TRBV9 . . 13 TGTGCCAGCAGCGTAGACGGGAATGAAAAACTGTTTTTT CASSVDGNEKLFF
TRBJ1-2 TRBV27 . . 13 TGTGCCAGCAGTTTCGGGTTATTGGACGGCTACACCTTC CASSFGLLDGYTF
TRBJ1-1 TRBV4-1 . . 13 TGCGCCAGCAGTCGGATGAGGAACACTGAAGCTTTCTTT CASSRMRNTEAFF
TRBJ1-3 TRBV19 TRBD1 . 14 TGTGCCAGTAGTCGGGACAGGGGATCAGACACCATATATTTT CASSRDRGSDTIYF